This T cell receptor (beta chain) originates from a study of CD8 T cells in Susac syndrome. Germline-derived CDR1 and CDR2 are LGHDT and YNNKEL (reference sequence). V lost 2 bases and J 0 bases, leaving 4 bases between the germline ends. The CDR3 contains 14 residues. Random hexamers were used to reverse transcribe roughly 0.45 to 1 ug of RNA. MiXCR was run by TCRdb on the immunoSEQ multiplex PCR reads, yielding one entry per CDR3 protein. This sample has 90,000 to 110,000 distinct CDR3 sequences, with less than 97% found just once. The J gene is TRBJ2-2, the V gene TRBV3-1, with unresolved D. The specimen sequenced was CD4+ T cells from PBMCs. This sequence originates from a human donor in good health. This chain's CDR3 is CASSQLANTGELFF. The DNA for the CDR3 is TGTGCCAGCAGCCAATTAGCGAACACCGGGGAGCTGTTTTTT.